Presented here are 14 T cell receptor beta chains from one specimen sequenced in a study of blood T cell repertoires in COVID-19. The data were produced by immunoSEQ multiplex PCR, yet TCRdb's version contains in-frame clones alone and is incomplete. The sample lists fewer than 300,000 clones, roughly 92% occurring once. What was sequenced was peripheral blood. The receptors derive from a woman in her twenties or thirties with COVID-19, enrolled during active disease.

This chain connects TRBV19 to TRBJ1-1; 7 nucleotides align to TRBD1. Germline assignment: CDR1 LNHDA and CDR2 SQIVND (reference sequence). CDR3 size: 18 residues. The V and J ends lost 2 bases and 1 base, in that order; junction bases with no gene match: 13. The CDR3: CASSIIATPTGWNTEAFF. The CDR3, as DNA: TGTGCCAGTAGTATAATAGCCACTCCGACAGGGTGGAACACTGAAGCTTTCTTT.

V and J are TRBV6-5 and TRBJ1-2; tentative D call: TRBD1 (5 bases). CDR1 is MNHEY, CDR2 SVGAGI, per germline. The CDR3 spans 12 residues. Trimming removed 4 bases at V and 7 bases at J, with 10 bases between. The CDR3 DNA is TGTGCCAGCAGTTCGGGACTTGGTGGCTACACCTTC. It encodes CASSSGLGGYTF.

A single count supports this clone. The rearrangement links TRBV9 to TRBJ2-1; 14 bases map to TRBD2. The CDR3 is 14 amino acids. Germline V CDR1 and CDR2: SGDLS, YYNGEE. Trimming cost V 7 bases and J 4 bases; bases outside gene matches: 1. CDR3 bases: TGTGCCAGCGGACTAGCGGGGGGATACAATGAGCAGTTCTTC. Its translation is CASGLAGGYNEQFF.

The chain recombines TRBV27 with TRBJ1-4; no clear D. V was shortened by 6 bases and J by 7 bases, with 15 bases between the two germline ends. Germline V CDR1 and CDR2: MNHEY, SMNVEV (reference sequence). This CDR3 is built from 14 residues. The DNA of the CDR3 is TGTGCCAGCAGCTTCCCGGGGAATGGTGAAAAACTGTTTTTT. This gives the protein CASSFPGNGEKLFF.

V usage is TRBV9 and J usage is TRBJ2-7; 9 bases line up with TRBD1. J lost 3 bases, V lost 4 bases, and 5 bases had no gene match. The CDR3 consists of 14 residues. CDR1 and CDR2 (germline): SGDLS, YYNGEE. The CDR3 sequence: CASSPATGGYEQYF. The DNA for the CDR3 is TGTGCCAGCAGCCCGGCGACAGGGGGCTACGAGCAGTACTTC.

This rearrangement joins TRBV5-4 to TRBJ2-5, with D tentatively TRBD1 (5 bases). The length of the CDR3 is 14 residues. V was pared by 4 bases and J by 3 bases, with 13 bases between. CDR1 and CDR2 (germline): SGHNT, YYREEE (reference sequence). CDR3 region: CASSVFRVKETQYF. CDR3 sequence (DNA): TGTGCCAGCAGCGTATTCAGGGTAAAAGAGACCCAGTACTTC.

The gene calls are TRBV5-1 and TRBJ2-3; no clear D gene. The V end lost 7 bases, the J end lost 4 bases, and 7 bases lay between the germline ends. This CDR3 region has 11 residues. The germline gives CDR1 SGHRS, CDR2 YFSETQ. CDR3 bases: TGCGCCAGCGTAGATGCAGATACGCAGTATTTT. Protein product: CASVDADTQYF.

This chain uses TRBV10-3 with TRBJ2-3, with 12 positions matching TRBD2. V was clipped by 3 bases and J by 2 bases; unmatched bases: 3. This CDR3 comprises 16 residues. The germline gives CDR1 ENHRY, CDR2 SYGVKD. The CDR3 sequence is CAISDLAGGPTDTQYF. Here the CDR3 DNA reads TGTGCCATCAGTGATCTAGCGGGAGGGCCCACAGATACGCAGTATTTT.

The V and J genes are TRBV27 and TRBJ2-7; TRBD1 agrees at 9 bases. This CDR3 is built from 15 residues. The V and J ends lost 0 bases and 4 bases, in that order; junction bases with no gene match: 4. Germline CDR1 is MNHEY and CDR2 is SMNVEV (reference sequence). The CDR3 coding sequence is TGTGCCAGCAGTTTATCGGGACAGGGCTGGTACGAGCAGTACTTC. This codes for CASSLSGQGWYEQYF.

The chain couples TRBV7-7 to TRBJ2-2; TRBD2 matches 10 bases. The CDR3 covers 16 residues. V dropped 1 base and J dropped 1; count of bases not matched to a gene: 0. Germline V CDR1 and CDR2: SSHAT, FNYEAQ (reference sequence). The CDR3 loop reads CASSLGTSGNTGELFF. The CDR3 DNA sequence: TGTGCCAGCAGCTTAGGGACTAGCGGGAACACCGGGGAGCTGTTTTTT.

The rearrangement links TRBV6-6 to TRBJ1-3; D remains unclear. The V end lost 0 bases, the J end lost 3 bases, and 12 bases lay between the germline ends. This CDR3 comprises 16 residues. CDR1 and CDR2 from the germline V gene are MNHNY and SVGAGI (reference sequence). Written as DNA, the CDR3 is TGTGCCAGCAGTTACTCGGTCGAGGTTGGTGGAAACACCATATATTTT. Translated, it gives CASSYSVEVGGNTIYF.

This clone occurred once. The chain carries TRBV5-1 and TRBJ2-2; TRBD2 agrees at 8 bases. Germline assignment: CDR1 SGHRS and CDR2 YFSETQ. The CDR3 runs 15 residues. J lost 6 bases, V lost 0 bases, and 4 bases had no gene match. This CDR3 is CASSLGTSKSGELFF. Written as DNA, the CDR3 is TGCGCCAGCAGCTTGGGGACTAGCAAATCCGGGGAGCTGTTTTTT.

CDR3 nucleotide sequence: TGTGCCACCAGCAGACTCCGACAGGAGGTCGGCGAGCAGTACTTC. It specifies CATSRLRQEVGEQYF. The rearrangement joins TRBV15 to TRBJ2-7; TRBD1 is a possible D gene (6 bases). The CDR3 length is 15 residues. V lost 2 bases and J 6 bases, leaving 17 bases between the germline ends. Germline V gives CDR1 LNHNV, CDR2 YYDKDF (reference sequence).

As DNA, the CDR3 is TGTGCCAGCAGCCAGACCCAAAGGACAGGGGGCTCGGTAGGAAACACCATATATTTT. It yields the protein CASSQTQRTGGSVGNTIYF. The V and J genes are TRBV3-1 (or the pseudogene TRBV3-2) and TRBJ1-3, with 11 bases identical to TRBD1. The CDR3 consists of 19 residues. Germline V gene lookup returns CDR1 LGHDT and CDR2 YNNKEL (reference sequence). The V gene end was trimmed by 3 bases and the J gene end by 4 bases; junction bases not matched to a gene: 14.